Listed here are 31 T cell receptor beta chains from one sample, sequenced in a study of shared clonotypes between healthy human individuals. Data came from immunoSEQ multiplex PCR; TCRdb stores just in-frame clones and leaves some out. Found here are about 2.1 million clones, just under 95% of them singletons; the top ten hold more than 1.5%. Naive-designated CD8 cells lacked CD45RO, were positively enriched for CCR7, and omitted terminally differentiated effector memory CD45RA+ cells. Source material: naive CD8+ T cells from PBMCs. Every receptor here comes from a man aged 18 to 29 in good health. Some clones in this sample may be carry-over from other donors' samples.

The chain has TRBV9 and TRBJ2-3, with 8 bases that match TRBD1. With 4 bases clipped from V and 3 bases from J, the junction kept 7 bases outside the gene matches. The CDR3 is made up of 15 amino acids. Germline values: CDR1 SGDLS, CDR2 YYNGEE. CDR3 in amino acids: CASSPRTGLTDTQYF. CDR3 coding DNA: TGTGCCAGCAGCCCCCGGACAGGGTTGACAGATACGCAGTATTTT.

The chain is built from TRBV7-8 and TRBJ1-2; no clear D. Germline V gene sequence: CDR1 SGHVS, CDR2 FQNEAQ. CDR3 length: 14 residues. V was clipped by 4 bases and J by 0 bases, with 9 bases between them. CDR3 loop: CASSWPGTNYGYTF. The CDR3 bases are TGTGCCAGCAGCTGGCCGGGGACTAACTATGGCTACACCTTC.

This chain uses TRBV7-2 with TRBJ2-1, with D perhaps TRBD1 (6 bases). From germline, CDR1 is SGHTA and CDR2 FQGNSA. There are 14 residues in the CDR3. Between the trimmed V and J ends, which lost 1 base and 8 bases, there was a span of 12 bases. The DNA of the CDR3 is TGTGCCAGCAGCTTAGGGGCAGGGGCGGATGAGCAGTTCTTC. Residues: CASSLGAGADEQFF. Full variable domain (rest looked up from reference TRBV7-2 and TRBJ2-1): GAGVSQSPSNKVTEKGKDVELRCDPISGHTALYWYRQSLGQGLEFLIYFQGNSAPDKSGLPSDRFSAERTGGSVSTLTIQRTQQEDSAVYLCASSLGAGADEQFFGPGTRLTVL.

The chain employs TRBV6-5 and TRBJ2-5; D might be TRBD1 (5 bases). This CDR3 contains 16 residues. Germline V gene lookup returns CDR1 MNHEY and CDR2 SVGAGI. With 2 bases removed from V and 5 bases from J, the gap between germline ends came to 18 bases. Here the CDR3 reads CASSYDPRAPSETQYF. In nucleotides, the CDR3 is TGTGCCAGCAGTTACGACCCCAGGGCCCCTTCGGAGACCCAGTACTTC.

The chain links TRBV10-2 to TRBJ2-7, with TRBD1 identical over 7 bases. The germline CDR1 and CDR2 sequences are WSHSY and SAAADI. V lost 2 bases and J lost 5; bases outside the gene matches: 3. There are 13 residues in the CDR3. CDR3 in amino acids: CASSEDRVNEQYF. The CDR3 DNA is TGCGCCAGCAGTGAGGACAGGGTCAACGAGCAGTACTTC.

The rearrangement links TRBV7-9 to TRBJ2-1; D is unclear. V was clipped by 4 bases and J by 6 bases, with 10 bases between them. CDR3 length equals 13 residues. CDR1 SEHNR and CDR2 FQNEAQ come from the germline V gene (reference sequence). The CDR3 bases are TGTGCCAGCAGCTCGGGCCCACTCAATGAGCAGTTCTTC. It encodes CASSSGPLNEQFF.

The chain couples TRBV11-2 to TRBJ2-3; 9 bases fit TRBD2. CDR3 length: 16 amino acids. In germline, CDR1 is SGHAT, CDR2 FQNNGV. V lost 6 bases and J lost 1; bases outside the gene matches: 8. The CDR3 protein is CASSSQREAGTDTQYF. CDR3 DNA sequence: TGTGCCAGCAGTTCCCAGCGGGAGGCTGGCACAGATACGCAGTATTTT. Variable domain in full (rest from reference TRBV11-2 and TRBJ2-3): EAGVAQSPRYKIIEKRQSVAFWCNPISGHATLYWYQQILGQGPKLLIQFQNNGVVDDSQLPKDRFSAERLKGVDSTLKIQPAKLEDSAVYLCASSSQREAGTDTQYFGPGTRLTVL.

This sequence joins TRBV6-6 and TRBJ2-7, with a weak D call TRBD1 (6 bases). The V end lost 5 bases, the J end lost 3 bases, and 20 bases lay between the germline ends. This CDR3 spans 16 amino acids. Per the germline V gene, CDR1 is MNHNY and CDR2 is SVGAGI (reference sequence). As DNA, the CDR3 is TGTGCCAGCAGTCCTTCGACAGGCCCACCGGGCTACGAGCAGTACTTC. This codes for CASSPSTGPPGYEQYF.

The gene calls are TRBV4-1 and TRBJ2-7; D might be TRBD1 (6 bases). V lost 0 bases and J lost 0, with 12 bases in between. The CDR3 covers 16 residues. Germline V lookup: CDR1 MGHRA, CDR2 YSYEKL. The CDR3 sequence is CASSQDLNRASYEQYF. The CDR3 DNA sequence: TGCGCCAGCAGCCAAGATTTGAACAGGGCCTCCTACGAGCAGTACTTC.

The chain recombines TRBV27 with TRBJ2-7, with D possibly matching TRBD1 (5 bases). The CDR3 is 16 amino acids. Trimming removed 5 bases from V and 2 bases from J, with 19 bases in between. CDR1 is MNHEY and CDR2 is SMNVEV in the germline V gene (reference sequence). CDR3: CASSPSWGVLPYEQYF. The CDR3 DNA reads as TGTGCCAGCAGTCCTTCGTGGGGCGTATTGCCCTACGAGCAGTACTTC.

Comments on this clone: The sample has other DNA sequences that encode this CDR3 too. The V call is TRBV28, the J call TRBJ2-3; D is ambiguous. The CDR3 sequence is 13 residues long. The germline V gene has CDR1 MDHEN and CDR2 SYDVKM. V lost 6 bases and J lost 1, with 8 bases in between. CDR3 region: CASSLGRTDTQYF. DNA of the CDR3: TGTGCCAGCAGCCTTGGCCGCACAGATACGCAGTATTTT.

V usage is TRBV11-2 and J usage is TRBJ1-1; the match to TRBD1 covers 7 bases. This CDR3 is built from 15 residues. The J segment lost 4 bases and the V segment lost 4 bases, leaving 9 bases of the junction unmatched. Germline CDR1 is SGHAT and CDR2 is FQNNGV. CDR3 nucleotides: TGTGCCAGCAGCTCACACAGGGGACTGGGCACTGAAGCTTTCTTT. Its translation is CASSSHRGLGTEAFF.

The J gene is TRBJ2-7, the V gene TRBV19; 7 nucleotides agree with TRBD2. Germline V CDR1 and CDR2: LNHDA, SQIVND (reference sequence). The J segment lost 3 bases and the V segment lost 3 bases, leaving 8 bases of the junction unmatched. The CDR3 is made up of 15 amino acids. The CDR3 loop is CASSIRTSEVYEQYF. The CDR3 DNA is TGTGCCAGTAGTATTAGAACTAGCGAGGTCTACGAGCAGTACTTC.

This clone was recorded a few times. The genes are TRBV9 and TRBJ1-1; D is uncertain. Per germline, CDR1 SGDLS and CDR2 YYNGEE. The CDR3 is made up of 14 amino acids. Trimming cost V 4 bases and J 1 base, with 11 bases left between them. As DNA, the CDR3 is TGTGCCAGCAGCCACCGGGCCGGGAACACTGAAGCTTTCTTT. Encoded protein: CASSHRAGNTEAFF.

This clone turned up a few times. The rearrangement uses TRBV18 and TRBJ2-7, with TRBD1 as a possible D gene (6 bases). CDR1 is KGHSH, CDR2 LQKENI, per germline. The CDR3 totals 15 residues. Trimming removed 4 bases from V and 2 bases from J, with 15 bases in between. CDR3 sequence: CASSLRQGLTYEQYF. CDR3 in DNA: TGTGCCAGCTCACTTCGGCAGGGGCTAACCTACGAGCAGTACTTC.

V gene TRBV7-3 combines with J gene TRBJ2-2, with TRBD2 matching over 12 bases. Germline assignment: CDR1 SGHTA and CDR2 FQGTGA. The CDR3 is made up of 15 amino acids. J was trimmed by 7 bases and V by 2 bases; bases with no gene match: 2. DNA for the CDR3: TGTGCCAGCAGCTTACTGACTAGCGGGAGCGGGGAGCTGTTTTTT. Translated: CASSLLTSGSGELFF.

The chain uses TRBV5-1 and TRBJ2-2; D not certain. CDR3 length equals 17 residues. V lost 2 bases and J lost 4, with 18 bases in between. The germline V gene has CDR1 SGHRS and CDR2 YFSETQ. The CDR3 region is CASSFISTWWGTGELFF. CDR3 nucleotide sequence: TGCGCCAGCAGCTTTATCTCGACTTGGTGGGGCACCGGGGAGCTGTTTTTT.

This chain links TRBV27 with TRBJ2-2; D not resolved. Germline lookup yields CDR1 MNHEY and CDR2 SMNVEV (reference sequence). The length of the CDR3 is 16 residues. V was shortened by 6 bases and J by 0 bases, with 14 bases between the two germline ends. CDR3 DNA: TGTGCCAGCAGACAGACCAGACACCCGAACACCGGGGAGCTGTTTTTT. Protein product: CASRQTRHPNTGELFF.

The genes are TRBV19 and TRBJ2-7, with D maybe TRBD1 (6 bases). The CDR3 spans 14 residues. Looked up from germline, CDR1 is LNHDA and CDR2 is SQIVND (reference sequence). The V end was cut by 5 bases, the J end by 3 bases, with 14 bases between. The CDR3 coding sequence is TGTGCCAGTAGTCCGCCGGACAGAAACTACGAGCAGTACTTC. This translates into CASSPPDRNYEQYF.

The chain employs TRBV7-3 and TRBJ2-1; perhaps TRBD2 as D (6 bases). Trimming removed 5 bases from V and 4 bases from J, with 18 bases in between. The CDR3 has 16 residues. CDR1 and CDR2 (germline): SGHTA, FQGTGA. The CDR3 is CASSARSGQRYNEQFF. DNA of the CDR3: TGTGCCAGCAGCGCCCGTAGCGGCCAAAGGTACAATGAGCAGTTCTTC.

The genes are TRBV5-1 and TRBJ2-1; D remains unclear. V was pared by 3 bases and J by 13 bases, with 20 bases between. Germline CDR1 and CDR2: SGHRS and YFSETQ. The CDR3 covers 14 residues. The CDR3 DNA follows: TGCGCCAGCAGCTCCGAAGCAAACCTTTTCGTTCAGTTCTTC. Amino acid sequence: CASSSEANLFVQFF.

This clone was found once. The rearrangement joins TRBV7-8 to TRBJ2-7; 10 positions agree with TRBD2. The CDR3 is 15 amino acids. Germline CDR1 is SGHVS and CDR2 is FQNEAQ. Unmatched junction bases numbered 4, after V lost 2 bases and J lost 3 bases. The CDR3 is CASSLLSGRGYEQYF. The CDR3 bases are TGTGCCAGCAGCTTACTAAGCGGGAGGGGCTACGAGCAGTACTTC.

V and J are TRBV6-1 and TRBJ2-7; the match to TRBD1 covers 11 bases. This CDR3 is 17 amino acids long. Germline CDR1 reads MNHNS; CDR2 reads SASEGT. J gave up 6 bases and V 3 bases, and 13 bases lay outside the gene matches. Written as DNA, the CDR3 is TGTGCCAGCAGTGACCCCCGAAAACGGGACAGGGGGATCGAGCAGTACTTC. Amino acids: CASSDPRKRDRGIEQYF.

The V gene is TRBV28, the J gene TRBJ1-1; D unresolved. V was clipped by 4 bases and J by 4 bases, with 10 bases between them. Germline CDR1 and CDR2: MDHEN and SYDVKM. This CDR3 region has 13 residues. This CDR3 is CASSSLLSTEAFF. CDR3 coding DNA: TGTGCCAGCAGTTCCCTCTTATCCACTGAAGCTTTCTTT.

The chain has TRBV5-4 and TRBJ2-3; 7 bases are a match to TRBD2. Germline loops: CDR1 SGHNT, CDR2 YYREEE (reference sequence). CDR3 length equals 15 residues. The V gene end was trimmed by 0 bases and the J gene end by 0 bases; junction bases not matched to a gene: 1. CDR3 sequence: CASSLGSGSTDTQYF. For the CDR3, the DNA is TGTGCCAGCAGCTTGGGTAGCGGGAGCACAGATACGCAGTATTTT.

The V call is TRBV5-1, the J call TRBJ2-5, with no clear D. Per germline, CDR1 SGHRS and CDR2 YFSETQ. V was clipped by 1 base and J by 2 bases, with 9 bases between them. The CDR3 runs 14 residues. Written as DNA, the CDR3 is TGCGCCAGCAGCTTGCCGGACCAGCAAGAGACCCAGTACTTC. Protein sequence: CASSLPDQQETQYF.

The V gene is TRBV28, the J gene TRBJ1-2, with D possibly matching TRBD1 (6 bases). The ends were cut back, 3 bases at V and 4 bases at J, with 12 bases in the middle. CDR3 length equals 14 residues. CDR1 and CDR2 from the germline V gene are MDHEN and SYDVKM. The CDR3 loop is CASSFEGEAYGYTF. Here the CDR3 DNA reads TGTGCCAGCAGTTTTGAGGGGGAGGCCTATGGCTACACCTTC.

In this sample, this clone turned up once. The chain has TRBV7-9 and TRBJ1-2, with D possibly matching TRBD1 (6 bases). There are 15 residues in the CDR3. Germline V CDR1 and CDR2: SEHNR, FQNEAQ (reference sequence). Deletions cut 3 bases from V and 8 bases from J, with 19 bases between. The CDR3 sequence: CASSFGGAVSSGYTF. The CDR3 region has the DNA TGTGCCAGCAGCTTTGGGGGGGCCGTCTCAAGCGGCTACACCTTC.

This clone is a singleton in its sample. The V call is TRBV4-1, the J call TRBJ2-3, with TRBD2 identical over 10 bases. After removal of 0 bases from V and 4 bases from J, the junction contained 4 bases not matched to a gene. The V gene's germline CDR1 is MGHRA and CDR2 YSYEKL. The CDR3 totals 16 residues. The CDR3 sequence is CASSQEKREGPDTQYF. The CDR3 DNA reads as TGCGCCAGCAGCCAAGAAAAGCGGGAGGGCCCAGATACGCAGTATTTT.

With respect to this clone: The sample holds other DNA sequences that translate to the same CDR3. The chain recombines TRBV4-1 with TRBJ2-7; 9 bases are a match to TRBD2. The CDR3 loop spans 15 amino acids. Germline V gives CDR1 MGHRA, CDR2 YSYEKL. V shed 3 bases, J shed 3 bases, and the junction held 6 bases outside the gene matches. This CDR3 reads CASSQGASGIYEQYF. The CDR3 DNA follows: TGCGCCAGCAGCCAGGGGGCTAGCGGGATCTACGAGCAGTACTTC.

In regard to this clone: The sample carries other DNA sequences with the same CDR3. This chain connects TRBV27 to TRBJ2-7; 9 bases align to TRBD2. The V and J ends lost 2 bases and 1 base, in that order; junction bases with no gene match: 0. Germline-derived CDR1 and CDR2 are MNHEY and SMNVEV (reference sequence). This CDR3 has 14 amino acids. The CDR3 loop reads CASSLLAGSYEQYF. In DNA form, the CDR3 reads TGTGCCAGCAGTTTACTAGCGGGATCCTACGAGCAGTACTTC.